This T cell receptor beta chain was observed in a study of naive and memory T cell subsets. Separate alpha and beta amplification began at the second PCR step. After CD4 positive bead selection, the CD4-negative fraction gave CD8 T cells. CDR1 is MGHRA, CDR2 YSYEKL, per germline. The CDR3 spans 17 residues. V lost 3 bases to trimming and J lost 5 bases; unmatched junction nucleotides: 8. Regarding the study as a whole: In CD4 and CD8 cells, diversity dropped from naive through EMRA. Especially in CD8 cells, naive repertoires contained a few larger clonotypes, possibly CD45RA-re-expressing memory cells.

Worth noting for this clonotype: Its antigen is not identified.

Both TRBC1 and TRBC2 were covered by a beta constant-region primer of two equimolar oligonucleotides. Ligated cDNA was amplified by four rounds of PCR with nested alpha and beta constant-region primers and SP2. MiXCR was run by TCRdb on the UMI-ligation and nested PCR reads, yielding one entry per CDR3 protein. The profile shows about 150,000 distinct CDR3 sequences, about 20% of them singletons. This chain connects TRBV4-1 to TRBJ2-1, with 12 positions matching TRBD2. The sequencing sample was made of naive CD4+ T cells from blood. The clonotype originates from a human donor in good health. The CDR3 DNA sequence: TGCGCCAGCAGCCACCCCAAGACTAGCGGGGGAGACAATGAGCAGTTCTTC. It codes for CASSHPKTSGGDNEQFF.